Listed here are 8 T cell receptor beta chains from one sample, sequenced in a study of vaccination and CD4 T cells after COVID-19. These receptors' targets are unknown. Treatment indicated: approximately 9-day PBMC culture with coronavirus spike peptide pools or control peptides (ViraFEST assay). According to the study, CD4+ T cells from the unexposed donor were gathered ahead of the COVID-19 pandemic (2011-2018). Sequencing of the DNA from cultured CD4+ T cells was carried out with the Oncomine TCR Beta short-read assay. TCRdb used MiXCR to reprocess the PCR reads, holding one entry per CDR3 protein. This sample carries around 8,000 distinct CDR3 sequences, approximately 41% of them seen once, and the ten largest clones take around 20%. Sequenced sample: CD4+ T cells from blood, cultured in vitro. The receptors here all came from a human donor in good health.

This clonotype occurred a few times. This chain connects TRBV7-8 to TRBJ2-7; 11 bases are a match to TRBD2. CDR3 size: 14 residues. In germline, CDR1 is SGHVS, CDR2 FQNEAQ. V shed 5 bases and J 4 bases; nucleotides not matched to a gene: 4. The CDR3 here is CASSVGTSGYEQYF. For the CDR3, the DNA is TGTGCCAGCAGCGTCGGGACTAGCGGTTACGAGCAGTACTTC.

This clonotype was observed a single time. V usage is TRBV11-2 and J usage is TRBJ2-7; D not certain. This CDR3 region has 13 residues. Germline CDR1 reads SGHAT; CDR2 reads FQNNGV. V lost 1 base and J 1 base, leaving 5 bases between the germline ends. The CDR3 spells CASSLVASYEQYF. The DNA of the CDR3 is TGTGCCAGCAGCTTAGTCGCGTCCTACGAGCAGTACTTC.

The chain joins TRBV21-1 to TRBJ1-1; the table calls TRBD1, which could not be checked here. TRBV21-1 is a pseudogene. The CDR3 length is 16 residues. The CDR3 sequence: CASSGRGGHLNTEAFF. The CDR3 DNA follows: TGTGCCAGCAGCGGCCGTGGGGGACACTTGAACACTGAAGCTTTCTTT.

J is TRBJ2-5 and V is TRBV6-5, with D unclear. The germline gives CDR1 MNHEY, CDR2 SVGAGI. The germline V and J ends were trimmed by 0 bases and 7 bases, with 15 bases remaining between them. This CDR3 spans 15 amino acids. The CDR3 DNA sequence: TGTGCCAGCAGTTACTCGCCTACCTACATTGGGACCCAGTACTTC. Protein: CASSYSPTYIGTQYF.

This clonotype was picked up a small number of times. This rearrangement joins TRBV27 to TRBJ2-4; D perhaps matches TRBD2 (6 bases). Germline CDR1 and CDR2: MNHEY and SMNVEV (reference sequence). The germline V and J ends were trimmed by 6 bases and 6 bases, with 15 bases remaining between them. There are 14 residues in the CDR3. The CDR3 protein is CASSRQVRGNIQYF. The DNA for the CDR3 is TGTGCCAGCAGCCGTCAGGTGCGGGGAAACATTCAGTACTTC.

CDR3 residues: CASGRDSNSPLHF. CDR3 in DNA: TGTGCCAGCGGCAGGGACAGTAATTCACCCCTCCACTTT. The chain uses TRBV28 and TRBJ1-6; 7 bases fit TRBD1. The J segment lost 6 bases and the V segment lost 8 bases, leaving 4 bases of the junction unmatched. The CDR3 is made up of 13 amino acids. Germline lookup yields CDR1 MDHEN and CDR2 SYDVKM.

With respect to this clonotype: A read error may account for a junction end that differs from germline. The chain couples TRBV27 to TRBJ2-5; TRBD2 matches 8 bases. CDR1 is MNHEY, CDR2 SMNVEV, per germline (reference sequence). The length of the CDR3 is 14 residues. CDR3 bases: TGTGTCAGCAGTTTCGCGGGGGGTTCGGAGACCCAGTACTTC. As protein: CVSSFAGGSETQYF.

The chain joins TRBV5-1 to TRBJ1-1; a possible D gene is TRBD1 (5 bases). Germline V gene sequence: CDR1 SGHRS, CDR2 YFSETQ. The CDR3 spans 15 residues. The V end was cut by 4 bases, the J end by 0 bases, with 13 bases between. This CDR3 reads CASSTGSGVNTEAFF. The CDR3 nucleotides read TGCGCCAGCAGCACGGGATCGGGGGTGAACACTGAAGCTTTCTTT.